The present entry profiles one T cell receptor (beta chain) with its context. Its antigen is not known. This record belongs to a study of beta chain features in type 1 diabetes. Overall study context: Age, gender and cell yields were alike across patients and healthy donors. Study-wide results and limits: Researchers report that Type 1 diabetes patients had moderately but significantly shorter TCRB CDR3s across all four CD4+ subsets. Among patients, naive, central memory and Treg TCRB repertoires appeared more similar than among healthy donors. PCR, the amplification step, might favor shorter templates, equally in patients and controls.

Isolated RNA was reverse transcribed in full, so expressed TCRB transcripts were sequenced. Produced via immunoSEQ multiplex PCR; TCRdb's table is partial and in-frame only. The sample has a few hundred thousand clones, around 9.6% seen once; the top ten hold 0.6%. CDR3 size: 15 residues. Trimming removed 2 bases at V and 2 bases at J, with 10 bases between. Per germline, CDR1 SGHTA and CDR2 FQGTGA. Sorted populations all had greater than 98% purity. The rearrangement joins TRBV7-3 to TRBJ2-1; D not resolved. The sequencing input was central memory CD4+ T cells from blood. This TCR was recovered from a man aged 25-40 years with type 1 diabetes. CDR3 residues: CASSLGGGAYNEQFF. The CDR3 region has the DNA TGTGCCAGCAGCTTAGGTGGTGGGGCCTACAATGAGCAGTTCTTC.